Below, 7 T cell receptor beta chains from the same sample are listed, as sequenced in a study of T cell repertoires in cytomegalovirus infection. MiXCR was run by TCRdb on the reads, yielding one entry per CDR3 protein. Among approximately 500,000 distinct CDR3 sequences listed, approximately 10% were seen once. Sequencing input: PBMCs. All receptors derive from a human donor in good health (CMV status not recorded). Some clones in this sample may be carry-over from other donors' samples.

This chain joins TRBV29-1 and TRBJ2-1; maybe TRBD2 (5 bases). V shed 4 bases and J shed 6 bases, with 13 bases lying between them. CDR3 size: 13 residues. Germline lookup yields CDR1 SQVTM and CDR2 ANQGSEA. The CDR3 nucleotides read TGCAGCGTTGCAAGTCCTAGCATCAATGAGCAGTTCTTC. Encoded protein: CSVASPSINEQFF.

The chain links TRBV2 to TRBJ2-1; 11 nucleotides align to TRBD2. The V gene's germline CDR1 is SNHLY and CDR2 FYNNEI. Trimming at V came to 2 bases and at J to 9 bases, leaving 6 bases not matched to a gene. This CDR3 region has 15 residues. CDR3 nucleotides: TGTGCCAGCAGTGAAATAGCGGGGGGGCGGGGTGAGCAGTTCTTC. The encoded protein is CASSEIAGGRGEQFF.

This clonotype was counted ten times or more. The chain recombines TRBV12-3 or TRBV12-4 with TRBJ1-3, with 8 positions matching TRBD1. V dropped 6 bases and J dropped 2; count of bases not matched to a gene: 9. The CDR3 is made up of 16 amino acids. CDR3 sequence reads: CASRDSMDRAGNTIYF. The DNA of the CDR3 is TGTGCCAGCAGGGATTCGATGGACAGGGCTGGAAACACCATATATTTT.

Many counts were recorded for this clonotype. V is TRBV7-2 and J is TRBJ1-2, with D perhaps matching TRBD1 (6 bases). From germline, CDR1 is SGHTA and CDR2 FQGNSA. The CDR3 runs 17 residues. The ends were cut back, 5 bases at V and 6 bases at J, with 25 bases in the middle. The CDR3 coding sequence is TGTGCCAGCAGCCGATCAGGGGTGCGGGAATCTTCTAATGGCTACACCTTC. Translation: CASSRSGVRESSNGYTF.

The CDR3 region has the DNA TGTGCCTGGAGTCCCGGGGGAGATACGCAGTATTTT. Translated, it gives CAWSPGGDTQYF. The chain has TRBV30 and TRBJ2-3, with D possibly TRBD2 on 6 matching bases. This CDR3 spans 12 amino acids. Germline loops: CDR1 GTSNPN, CDR2 SVGIG (reference sequence). V was cut by 2 bases and J by 5 bases, with 8 bases left in between.

This clonotype showed up just a few times. The V and J genes are TRBV7-3 and TRBJ2-3; D gene unclear. CDR1 SGHTA and CDR2 FQGTGA come from the germline V gene. V shed 1 base and J shed 2 bases, with 7 bases lying between them. CDR3 length equals 14 residues. The CDR3 loop is CASSLKLLTDTQYF. As DNA, the CDR3 is TGTGCCAGCAGCTTAAAGCTCCTCACAGATACGCAGTATTTT.

This clonotype was picked up many times. The J gene is TRBJ1-3, the V gene TRBV7-2; a weak D match, TRBD1 (5 bases). Germline V gene data show CDR1 as SGHTA and CDR2 as FQGNSA. The CDR3 contains 15 residues. Between the trimmed V and J ends, which lost 3 bases and 4 bases, there was a span of 13 bases. This CDR3 reads CASSFTTGGGNTIYF. The CDR3 DNA follows: TGTGCCAGCAGCTTTACTACGGGGGGAGGAAACACCATATATTTT.